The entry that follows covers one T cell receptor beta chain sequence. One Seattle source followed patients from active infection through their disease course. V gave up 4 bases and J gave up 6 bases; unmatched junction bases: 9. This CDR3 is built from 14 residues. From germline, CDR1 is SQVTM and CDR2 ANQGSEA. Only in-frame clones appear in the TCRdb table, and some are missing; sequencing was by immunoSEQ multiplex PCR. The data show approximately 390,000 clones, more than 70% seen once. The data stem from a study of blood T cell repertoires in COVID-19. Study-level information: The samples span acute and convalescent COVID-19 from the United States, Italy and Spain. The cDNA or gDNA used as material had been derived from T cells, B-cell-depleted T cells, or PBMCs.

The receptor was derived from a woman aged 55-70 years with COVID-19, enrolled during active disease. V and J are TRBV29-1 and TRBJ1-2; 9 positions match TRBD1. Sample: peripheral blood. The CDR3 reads CSVGATGGVHGYTF. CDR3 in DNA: TGCAGCGTTGGCGCAACAGGGGGCGTCCATGGCTACACCTTC.